These T cell receptor beta chains were read from a single sample in a study of shared clonotypes between healthy human individuals. Data came from immunoSEQ multiplex PCR; TCRdb stores just in-frame clones and leaves some out. This table holds a few million clones, over 85% found once. The specimen sequenced was naive CD4+ T cells from PBMCs. The receptors shown here come from a man between 18 and 29 years old in good health. Some clones in this sample may be carry-over from other donors' samples. Both conserved end residues are part of each CDR3. D genes are given only for firm matches. The listing skips clone size in some rows; elsewhere it reads once, few, many or a size class.

V gene	J gene	clone size	D gene	CDR3 protein	CDR3 DNA
TRBV29-1	TRBJ1-1	NA	NA	CSVGEHIGDTEAFF	TGCAGCGTTGGGGAGCACATCGGGGACACTGAAGCTTTCTTT
TRBV4-1	TRBJ2-1	NA	NA	CASSQIPFGGGQFF	TGCGCCAGCAGCCAAATTCCTTTTGGGGGCGGGCAGTTCTTC
TRBV10-3	TRBJ2-3	NA	TRBD2	CAISSGMVTDTQYF	TGTGCCATCAGTAGCGGGATGGTGACAGATACGCAGTATTTT
TRBV4-1	TRBJ2-7	once	NA	CASSLDRAGGVTEQYF	TGCGCCAGCAGCCTTGACCGGGCTGGGGGCGTAACCGAGCAGTACTTC
TRBV2	TRBJ2-5	NA	NA	CASLQETQYF	TGTGCCAGCTTACAAGAGACCCAGTACTTC
TRBV4-3	TRBJ1-4	NA	NA	CASSQGQAGRGNEKLFF	TGCGCCAGCAGCCAAGGGCAAGCGGGGAGGGGTAATGAAAAACTGTTTTTT
TRBV20-1	TRBJ2-1	NA	NA	CSASSSYEQFF	TGCAGTGCTAGTAGTTCATATGAGCAGTTCTTC
TRBV6-1	TRBJ2-2	NA	NA	CASSVFSENTGELFF	TGTGCCAGCAGTGTGTTCAGTGAGAACACCGGGGAGCTGTTTTTT
TRBV28	TRBJ2-7	once	NA	CASSLAGRAAEQYF	TGTGCCAGCAGTTTAGCCGGCAGGGCGGCCGAGCAGTACTTC
TRBV28	TRBJ1-4	NA	NA	CASSLRAFNEKLFF	TGTGCCAGCAGTTTAAGGGCATTCAATGAAAAACTGTTTTTT
TRBV28	TRBJ2-2	NA	NA	CASSRPGTYTGELFF	TGTGCCAGCAGCCGACCCGGGACCTACACCGGGGAGCTGTTTTTT
TRBV6-5	TRBJ2-7	once	TRBD2	CASRRLAGPYEQYF	TGTGCCAGCAGGAGACTAGCGGGGCCCTACGAGCAGTACTTC